Following are 3 T cell receptor beta chains from one sample sequenced in a study of blood T cells in healthy people across ages. Then a second PCR, running roughly 7 to 11 cycles, was carried out with a sample-barcoded 5' primer and a J-beta primer mix. TCRdb re-derived calls from the 5' RACE reads in MiXCR, one entry per CDR3 protein. Of hundreds of thousands of distinct CDR3 sequences in the sample, 40% to 65% were seen once. Sequencing was done on a sample of blood. The receptor set was obtained from a woman older than 75 in good health.

This clonotype was picked up a small number of times. The chain is built from TRBV20-1 and TRBJ2-7, with 10 bases lining up with TRBD2. With 2 bases clipped from V and 3 bases from J, the junction kept 1 base outside the gene matches. Germline V gene data show CDR1 as DFQATT and CDR2 as SNEGSKA (reference sequence). CDR3 size: 13 residues. CDR3: CSARLAGVYEQYF. Here the CDR3 DNA reads TGCAGTGCTAGACTAGCGGGAGTCTACGAGCAGTACTTC.

This clonotype showed up just a few times. A single base separates this from a much larger clone, so it may be a read error. The rearrangement links TRBV4-2 to TRBJ2-5; D is ambiguous. CDR1 is LGHNA, CDR2 YNFKEQ, per germline. Deletions cut 0 bases from V and 11 bases from J, with 7 bases between. This CDR3 has 11 amino acids. The CDR3 sequence: CASSQDDEQYF. The CDR3 coding sequence is TGTGCCAGCAGCCAAGATGATGAGCAGTACTTC.

In the case of this clonotype: The junction shows a germline mismatch at one end, possibly a read error. This chain links TRBV7-2 with TRBJ2-7; no clear D. The CDR3 has 13 amino acids. Germline lookup yields CDR1 SGHTA and CDR2 FQGNSA. In nucleotides, the CDR3 is TGTGCCAGTAGCTTTGGCCACCCTTACGAGCAGTACTTC. It encodes CASSFGHPYEQYF.